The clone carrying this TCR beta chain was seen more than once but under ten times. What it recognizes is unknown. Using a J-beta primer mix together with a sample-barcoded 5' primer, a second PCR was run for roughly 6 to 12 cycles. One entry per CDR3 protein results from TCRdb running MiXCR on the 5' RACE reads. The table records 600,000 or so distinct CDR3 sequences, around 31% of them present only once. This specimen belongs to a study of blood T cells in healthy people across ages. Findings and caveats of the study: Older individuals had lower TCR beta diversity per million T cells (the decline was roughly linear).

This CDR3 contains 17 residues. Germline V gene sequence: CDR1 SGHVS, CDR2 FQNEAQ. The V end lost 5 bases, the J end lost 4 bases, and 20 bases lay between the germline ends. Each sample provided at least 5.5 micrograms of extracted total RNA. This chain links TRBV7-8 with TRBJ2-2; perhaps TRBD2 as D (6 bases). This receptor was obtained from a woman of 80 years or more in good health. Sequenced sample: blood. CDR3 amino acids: CASSQAGGAPATGELFF. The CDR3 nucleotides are TGTGCCAGCAGCCAAGCCGGAGGGGCGCCGGCCACCGGGGAGCTGTTTTTT.